The source of this TCR beta chain is a study of blood T cell repertoires in COVID-19. Study-level background: COVID-19 samples, acute and convalescent, were from the United States, Italy and Spain. From T cells, B-cell-depleted T cells, or PBMCs came the material, which was cDNA or gDNA.

The CDR3 has 13 amino acids. The germline gives CDR1 SGHTS, CDR2 YDEGEE. The germline V and J ends were trimmed by 4 bases and 6 bases, with 14 bases remaining between them. Original handling: Researchers report that nucleated cell counts were estimated from reference gene primer amplification. TCRdb's table, derived via immunoSEQ multiplex PCR, lists solely in-frame clones and lacks some. V and J calls and clone size come straight from that table; D and trimming were deduced from the DNA. The profile shows hundreds of thousands of clones, around nine tenths of them singletons. Sequencing was carried out using peripheral blood. The chain joins TRBV5-8 to TRBJ2-7; D is possibly TRBD2 (6 bases). The source is a woman aged 60-75 years who had recovered from COVID-19. The CDR3 is CASSVRGKFEQYF. CDR3 DNA: TGTGCCAGCAGCGTACGGGGGAAGTTCGAGCAGTACTTC.